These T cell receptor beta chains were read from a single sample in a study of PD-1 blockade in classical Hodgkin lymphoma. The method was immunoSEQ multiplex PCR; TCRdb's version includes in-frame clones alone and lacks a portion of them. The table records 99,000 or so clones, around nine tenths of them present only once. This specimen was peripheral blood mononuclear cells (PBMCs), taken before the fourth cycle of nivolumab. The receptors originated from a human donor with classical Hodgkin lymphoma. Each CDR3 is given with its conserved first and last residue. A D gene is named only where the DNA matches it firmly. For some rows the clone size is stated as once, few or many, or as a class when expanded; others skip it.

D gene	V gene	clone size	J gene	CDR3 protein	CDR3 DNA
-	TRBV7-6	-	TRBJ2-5	CASSTIGGRTIRETQYF	TGTGCCAGCAGTACTATTGGAGGGCGGACGATTAGGGAGACCCAGTACTTC
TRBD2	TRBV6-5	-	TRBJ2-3	CASSLAGRAQYF	TGTGCCAGCAGTTTAGCGGGCCGAGCGCAGTATTTT
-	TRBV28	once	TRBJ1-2	CASSLAGIGYTF	TGTGCCAGCAGTTTAGCCGGGATTGGCTACACCTTC
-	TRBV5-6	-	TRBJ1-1	CASSLVGTEAFF	TGTGCCAGCAGCTTGGTGGGAACTGAAGCTTTCTTT
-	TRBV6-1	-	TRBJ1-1	CASSEIDDGNTEAFF	TGTGCCAGCAGTGAAATAGATGATGGGAACACTGAAGCTTTCTTT
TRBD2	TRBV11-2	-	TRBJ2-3	CASSPTSGRAVDTQYF	TGTGCCAGCAGCCCTACCAGCGGGAGGGCCGTAGATACGCAGTATTTT
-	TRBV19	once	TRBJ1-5	CASSIDRYQPQHF	TGTGCCAGTAGTATAGATCGGTATCAGCCCCAGCATTTT
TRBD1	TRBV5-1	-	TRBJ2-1	CASSVGQGADEQFF	TGCGCCAGCAGCGTGGGACAGGGGGCCGATGAGCAGTTCTTC
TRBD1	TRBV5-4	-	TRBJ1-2	CASSLAIGGGYGYTF	TGTGCCAGCAGCTTGGCCATAGGGGGCGGCTATGGCTACACCTTC
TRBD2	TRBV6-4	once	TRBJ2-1	CASTPSASGRSYNEQFF	TGTGCCAGCACCCCCTCGGCTAGCGGGAGATCCTACAATGAGCAGTTCTTC
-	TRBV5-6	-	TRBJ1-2	CASSLGSGGGYTF	TGTGCCAGCAGCTTGGGCAGCGGAGGTGGCTACACCTTC
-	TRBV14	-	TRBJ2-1	CASRPDSGYTPYNEQFF	TGTGCCAGCAGACCCGATAGCGGCTACACCCCCTACAATGAGCAGTTCTTC
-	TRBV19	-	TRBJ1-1	CASSTRAGPNTEAFF	TGTGCCAGTAGTACCCGAGCAGGACCGAACACTGAAGCTTTCTTT
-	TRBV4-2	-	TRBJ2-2	CASRPIPGLTISGELFF	TGTGCCAGCAGACCTATTCCGGGACTGACAATTTCGGGGGAGCTGTTTTTT
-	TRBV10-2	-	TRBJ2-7	CASSHEKQSYEQYF	TGCGCCAGCAGTCACGAAAAACAGAGTTACGAGCAGTACTTC
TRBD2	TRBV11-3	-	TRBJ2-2	CASSSNPGLAGNTGELFF	TGTGCCAGCAGCTCTAACCCGGGACTAGCTGGGAACACCGGGGAGCTGTTTTTT
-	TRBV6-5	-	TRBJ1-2	CASSYSMAGQRYTF	TGTGCCAGCAGTTACTCGATGGCAGGCCAGCGCTACACCTTC
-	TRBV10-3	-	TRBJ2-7	CAISSTSYEQYF	TGTGCCATCAGTTCGACTAGCTACGAGCAGTACTTC
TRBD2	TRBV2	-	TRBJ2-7	CASRTGTSAPEQYF	TGTGCCAGCAGAACCGGGACTAGCGCCCCCGAGCAGTACTTC
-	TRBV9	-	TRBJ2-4	CASSVTSSGAKNIQYF	TGTGCCAGCAGCGTGACCTCCTCGGGGGCCAAAAACATTCAGTACTTC
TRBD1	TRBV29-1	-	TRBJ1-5	CSVMTGALNQPQHF	TGCAGCGTTATGACAGGGGCCCTCAATCAGCCCCAGCATTTT
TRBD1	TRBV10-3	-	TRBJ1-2	CANAGTENYGYTF	TGTGCCAACGCCGGGACAGAGAACTATGGCTACACCTTC
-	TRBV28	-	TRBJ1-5	CASSVMSISQPQHF	TGTGCCAGCAGTGTAATGAGTATAAGTCAGCCCCAGCATTTT
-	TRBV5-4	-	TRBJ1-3	CASSLAGLDGNTIYF	TGTGCCAGCAGCTTGGCGGGCTTGGACGGAAACACCATATATTTT
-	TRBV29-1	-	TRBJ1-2	CSVTGSVGYTF	TGCAGCGTTACAGGGTCGGTGGGCTACACCTTC
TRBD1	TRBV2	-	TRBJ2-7	CASTLTGQGLGEQYF	TGTGCCAGCACCTTGACGGGACAGGGCCTGGGCGAGCAGTACTTC
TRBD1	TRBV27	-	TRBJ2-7	CASSLSWGTGVLYEQYF	TGTGCCAGCAGTTTATCTTGGGGGACAGGGGTCCTCTACGAGCAGTACTTC
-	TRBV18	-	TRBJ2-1	CASSPPGAGFYNEQFF	TGTGCCAGCTCACCACCAGGTGCGGGGTTCTACAATGAGCAGTTCTTC
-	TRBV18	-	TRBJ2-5	CASSRGSGETQYF	TGTGCCAGCTCACGAGGCTCTGGGGAGACCCAGTACTTC
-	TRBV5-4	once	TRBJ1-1	CASSLIDTEAFF	TGTGCCAGCAGCTTGATCGACACTGAAGCTTTCTTT
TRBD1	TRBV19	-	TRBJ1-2	CASLQGTRNFNYGYTF	TGTGCCAGCCTACAGGGGACGAGAAATTTTAACTATGGCTACACCTTC
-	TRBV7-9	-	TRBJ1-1	CASSLGAMNTEAFF	TGTGCCAGCAGCTTAGGGGCCATGAACACTGAAGCTTTCTTT
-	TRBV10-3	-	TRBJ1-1	CAISSGITTEAFF	TGTGCCATCAGTAGTGGCATCACCACTGAAGCTTTCTTT
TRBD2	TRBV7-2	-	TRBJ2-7	CASSLGTTYEQYF	TGTGCCAGCAGCCTCGGGACTACCTACGAGCAGTACTTC
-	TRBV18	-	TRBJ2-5	CASSPRPDVWTQYF	TGTGCCAGCTCACCCCGTCCCGACGTATGGACCCAGTACTTC
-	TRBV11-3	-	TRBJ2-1	CASSRIGNNEQFF	TGTGCCAGCAGCCGAATCGGTAACAATGAGCAGTTCTTC
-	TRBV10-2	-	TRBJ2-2	CASYGGNTGELFF	TGCGCCAGCTACGGGGGGAACACCGGGGAGCTGTTTTTT
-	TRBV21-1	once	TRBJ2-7	CASSPKRAEAYYEQYF	TGTGCCAGCAGCCCAAAGCGGGCGGAGGCTTACTACGAGCAGTACTTC
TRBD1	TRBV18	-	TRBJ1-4	CASSSQGGTTNEKLFF	TGTGCCAGCTCAAGTCAGGGGGGGACGACTAATGAAAAACTGTTTTTT
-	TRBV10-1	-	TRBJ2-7	CASSETQATKQYF	TGCGCCAGCAGTGAGACCCAAGCTACGAAGCAGTACTTC
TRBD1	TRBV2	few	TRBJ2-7	CASREETGGFYEQYF	TGTGCCAGCAGAGAGGAAACAGGGGGTTTCTACGAGCAGTACTTC
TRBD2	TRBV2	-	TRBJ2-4	CASRGTSEGIQYF	TGTGCCAGCAGAGGGACTAGCGAGGGCATTCAGTACTTC
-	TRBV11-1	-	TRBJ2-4	CASSPTAGTNIQYF	TGTGCCAGCAGCCCTACCGCGGGGACGAACATTCAGTACTTC
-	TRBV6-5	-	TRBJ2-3	CASSRDPSDTQYF	TGTGCCAGCAGCCGGGACCCCTCAGATACGCAGTATTTT
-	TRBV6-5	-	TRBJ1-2	CASSYGPTGRYYGYTF	TGTGCCAGCAGTTACGGTCCAACAGGGAGGTACTATGGCTACACCTTC
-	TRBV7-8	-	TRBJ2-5	CASSYGAGWETQYF	TGTGCCAGCAGCTACGGGGCAGGGTGGGAGACCCAGTACTTC
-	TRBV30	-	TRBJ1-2	CAWSVGGGGYGYTF	TGTGCCTGGAGTGTTGGGGGGGGCGGCTATGGCTACACCTTC
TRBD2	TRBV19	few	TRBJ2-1	CASSLRAGGGYNEQFF	TGTGCCAGTAGCCTTAGAGCGGGAGGAGGCTACAATGAGCAGTTCTTC
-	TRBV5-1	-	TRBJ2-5	CASSLQVAEETQYF	TGCGCCAGCAGCTTGCAGGTAGCGGAGGAGACCCAGTACTTC
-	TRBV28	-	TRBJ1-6	CASSLGLTNSPLHF	TGTGCCAGCAGTTTAGGACTGACGAATTCACCCCTCCACTTT
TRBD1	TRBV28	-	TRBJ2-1	CASRGTGDNEQFF	TGTGCCAGCAGGGGGACAGGGGACAATGAGCAGTTCTTC
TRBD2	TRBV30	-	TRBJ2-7	CAWSGGTSGRYEQYF	TGTGCCTGGAGTGGAGGGACTAGCGGGAGGTACGAGCAGTACTTC
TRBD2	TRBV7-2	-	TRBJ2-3	CASSVAGGGTDTQYF	TGTGCCAGCAGCGTAGCGGGAGGGGGCACAGATACGCAGTATTTT